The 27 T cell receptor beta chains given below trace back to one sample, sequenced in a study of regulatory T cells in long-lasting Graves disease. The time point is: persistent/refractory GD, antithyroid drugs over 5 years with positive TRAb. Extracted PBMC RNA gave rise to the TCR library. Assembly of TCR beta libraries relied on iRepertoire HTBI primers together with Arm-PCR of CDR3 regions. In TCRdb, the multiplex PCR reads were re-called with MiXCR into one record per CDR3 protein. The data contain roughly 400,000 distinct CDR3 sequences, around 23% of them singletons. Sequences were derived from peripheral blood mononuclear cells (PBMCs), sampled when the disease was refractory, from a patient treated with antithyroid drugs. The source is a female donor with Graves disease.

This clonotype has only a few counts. CDR3 amino acids: CASSVQGGRAFF. The CDR3 bases are TGTGCCAGCAGCGTTCAAGGAGGAAGAGCTTTCTTT. V gene TRBV3-1 combines with J gene TRBJ1-1, with D unresolved. V was trimmed by 5 bases and J by 10 bases, leaving 14 bases between them. From germline, CDR1 is LGHDT and CDR2 YNNKEL (reference sequence). The CDR3 is 12 amino acids.

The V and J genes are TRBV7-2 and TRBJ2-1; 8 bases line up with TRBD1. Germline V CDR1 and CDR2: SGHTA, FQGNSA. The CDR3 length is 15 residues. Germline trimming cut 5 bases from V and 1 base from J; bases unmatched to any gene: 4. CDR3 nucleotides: TGTGCCAGCAGCCTATGGACAGGGTCCTACAATGAGCAGTTCTTC. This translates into CASSLWTGSYNEQFF. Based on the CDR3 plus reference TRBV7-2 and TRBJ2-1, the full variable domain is GAGVSQSPSNKVTEKGKDVELRCDPISGHTALYWYRQSLGQGLEFLIYFQGNSAPDKSGLPSDRFSAERTGGSVSTLTIQRTQQEDSAVYLCASSLWTGSYNEQFFGPGTRLTVL.

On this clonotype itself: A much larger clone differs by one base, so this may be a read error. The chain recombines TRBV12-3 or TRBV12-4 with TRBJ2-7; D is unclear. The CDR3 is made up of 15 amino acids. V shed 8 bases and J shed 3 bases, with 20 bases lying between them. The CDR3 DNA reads TGTGCCAGCGGTCCCTCCGGGTCCCCGAGCTACGAGCAGTACTTC. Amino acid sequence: CASGPSGSPSYEQYF.

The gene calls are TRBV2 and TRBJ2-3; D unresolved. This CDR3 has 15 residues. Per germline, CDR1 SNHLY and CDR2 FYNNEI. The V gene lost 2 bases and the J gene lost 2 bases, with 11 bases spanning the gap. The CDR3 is CASSEMGDSTDTQYF. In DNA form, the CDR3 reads TGTGCCAGCAGTGAAATGGGTGATTCCACAGATACGCAGTATTTT. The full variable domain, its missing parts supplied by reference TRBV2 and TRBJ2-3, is EPEVTQTPSHQVTQMGQEVILRCVPISNHLYFYWYRQILGQKVEFLVSFYNNEISEKSEIFDDQFSVERPDGSNFTLKIRSTKLEDSAMYFCASSEMGDSTDTQYFGPGTRLTVL.

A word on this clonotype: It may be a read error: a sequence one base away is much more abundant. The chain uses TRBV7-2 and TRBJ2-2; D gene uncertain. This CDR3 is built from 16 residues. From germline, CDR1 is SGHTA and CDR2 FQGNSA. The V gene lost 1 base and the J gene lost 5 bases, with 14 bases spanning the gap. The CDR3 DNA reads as TGTGCCAGCAGCTTAGGTCTAGGTGGGTGGACCGGGGAGCTGTTTTTT. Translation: CASSLGLGGWTGELFF.

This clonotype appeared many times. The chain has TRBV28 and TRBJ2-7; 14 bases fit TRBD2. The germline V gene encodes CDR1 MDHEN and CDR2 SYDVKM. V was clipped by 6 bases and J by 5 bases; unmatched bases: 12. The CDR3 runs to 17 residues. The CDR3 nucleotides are TGTGCCAGCAGCCCACACCTTGGGACTAGCGGGAGCCACGAGCAGTACTTC. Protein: CASSPHLGTSGSHEQYF. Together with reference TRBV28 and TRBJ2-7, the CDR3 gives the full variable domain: DVKVTQSSRYLVKRTGEKVFLECVQDMDHENMFWYRQDPGLGLRLIYFSYDVKMKEKGDIPEGYSVSREKKERFSLILESASTNQTSMYLCASSPHLGTSGSHEQYFGPGTRLTVT.

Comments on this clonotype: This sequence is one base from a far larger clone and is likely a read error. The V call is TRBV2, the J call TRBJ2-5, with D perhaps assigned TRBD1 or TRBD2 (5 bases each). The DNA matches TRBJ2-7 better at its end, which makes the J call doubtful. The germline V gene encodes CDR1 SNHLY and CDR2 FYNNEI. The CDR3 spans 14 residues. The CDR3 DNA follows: TGTGCCAGCACCATCAAGGGCAGGGAGTACGAGCAGTACTTC. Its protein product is CASTIKGREYEQYF.

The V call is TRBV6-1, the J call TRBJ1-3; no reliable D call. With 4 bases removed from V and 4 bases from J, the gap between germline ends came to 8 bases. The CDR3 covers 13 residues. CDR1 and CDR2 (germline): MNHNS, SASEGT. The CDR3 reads CASSAYMGNTIYF. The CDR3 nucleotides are TGTGCCAGCAGTGCGTACATGGGAAACACCATATATTTT.

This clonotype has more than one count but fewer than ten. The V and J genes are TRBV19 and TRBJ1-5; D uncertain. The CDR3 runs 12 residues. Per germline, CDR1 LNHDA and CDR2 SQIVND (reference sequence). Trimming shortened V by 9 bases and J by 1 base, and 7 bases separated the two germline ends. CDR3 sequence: CASAGSNQPQHF. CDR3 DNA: TGTGCCAGCGCAGGAAGCAATCAGCCCCAGCATTTT.

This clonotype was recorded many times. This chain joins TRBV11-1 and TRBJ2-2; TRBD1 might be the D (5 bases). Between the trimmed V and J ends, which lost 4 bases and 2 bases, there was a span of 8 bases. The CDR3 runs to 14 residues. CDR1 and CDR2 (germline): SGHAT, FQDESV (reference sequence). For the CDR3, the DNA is TGTGCCAGCAGCTCCAGGGTTAACACCGGGGAGCTGTTTTTT. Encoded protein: CASSSRVNTGELFF.

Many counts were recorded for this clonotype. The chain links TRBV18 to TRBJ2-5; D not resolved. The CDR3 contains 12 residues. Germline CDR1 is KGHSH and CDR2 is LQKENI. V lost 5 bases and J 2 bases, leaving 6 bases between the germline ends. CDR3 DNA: TGTGCCAGCTCATCAGAACAAGAGACCCAGTACTTC. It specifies CASSSEQETQYF.

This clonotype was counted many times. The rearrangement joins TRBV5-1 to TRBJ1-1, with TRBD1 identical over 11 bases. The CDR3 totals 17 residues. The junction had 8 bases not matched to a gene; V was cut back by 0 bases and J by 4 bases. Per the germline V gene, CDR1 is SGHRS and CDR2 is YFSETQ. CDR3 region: CASSLGTGGAYGTEAFF. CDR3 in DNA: TGCGCCAGCAGCTTGGGGACAGGGGGCGCGTACGGCACTGAAGCTTTCTTT.

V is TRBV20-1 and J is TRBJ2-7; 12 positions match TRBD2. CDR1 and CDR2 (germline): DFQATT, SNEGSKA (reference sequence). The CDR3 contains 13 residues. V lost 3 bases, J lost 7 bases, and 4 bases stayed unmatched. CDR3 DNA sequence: TGCAGTGCTAGCCGAGGGACTAGCGGGGAGCAGTACTTC. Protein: CSASRGTSGEQYF.

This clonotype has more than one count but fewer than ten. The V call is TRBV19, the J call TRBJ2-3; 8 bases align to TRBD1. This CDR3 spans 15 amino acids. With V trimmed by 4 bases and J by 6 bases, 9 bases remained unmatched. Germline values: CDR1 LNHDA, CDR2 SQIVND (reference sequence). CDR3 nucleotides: TGTGCCAGTAGTAGACAGGGGAGATGGTCGGATACGCAGTATTTT. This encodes CASSRQGRWSDTQYF.

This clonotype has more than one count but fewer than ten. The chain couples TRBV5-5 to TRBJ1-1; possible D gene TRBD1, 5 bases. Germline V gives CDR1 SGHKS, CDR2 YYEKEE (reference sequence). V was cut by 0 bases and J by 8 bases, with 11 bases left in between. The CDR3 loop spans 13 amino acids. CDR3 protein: CASSLERGAEAFF. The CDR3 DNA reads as TGTGCCAGCAGCTTGGAAAGAGGGGCCGAAGCTTTCTTT. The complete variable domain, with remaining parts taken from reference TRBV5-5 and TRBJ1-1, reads DAGVTQSPTHLIKTRGQQVTLRCSPISGHKSVSWYQQVLGQGPQFIFQYYEKEERGRGNFPDRFSARQFPNYSSELNVNALLLGDSALYLCASSLERGAEAFFGQGTRLTVV.

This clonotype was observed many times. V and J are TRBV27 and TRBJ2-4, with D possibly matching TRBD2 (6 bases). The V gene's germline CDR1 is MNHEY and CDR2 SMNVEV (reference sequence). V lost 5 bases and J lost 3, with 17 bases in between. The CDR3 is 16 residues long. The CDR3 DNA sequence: TGTGCCAGCAGTACCCCGTTTCGAGCGGGCAAAAACATTCAGTACTTC. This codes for CASSTPFRAGKNIQYF.

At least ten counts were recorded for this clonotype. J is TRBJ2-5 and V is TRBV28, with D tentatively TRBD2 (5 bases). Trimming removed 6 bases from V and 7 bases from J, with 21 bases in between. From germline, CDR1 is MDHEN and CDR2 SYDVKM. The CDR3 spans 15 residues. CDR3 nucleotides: TGTGCCAGCAGACGACTACCGGGTACATCAGCGACCCAGTACTTC. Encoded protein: CASRRLPGTSATQYF.

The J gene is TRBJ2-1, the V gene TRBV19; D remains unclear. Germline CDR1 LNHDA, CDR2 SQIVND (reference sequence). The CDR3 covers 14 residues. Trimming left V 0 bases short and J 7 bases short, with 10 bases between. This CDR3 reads CASSIEDGRNEQFF. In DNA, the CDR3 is TGTGCCAGTAGTATAGAGGACGGGCGGAATGAGCAGTTCTTC.

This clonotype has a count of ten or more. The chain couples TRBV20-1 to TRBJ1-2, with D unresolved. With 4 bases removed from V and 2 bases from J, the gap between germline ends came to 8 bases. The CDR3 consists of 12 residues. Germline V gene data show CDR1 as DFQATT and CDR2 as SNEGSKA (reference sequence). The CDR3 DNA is TGCAGTGCTATCGAGAAGAACTATGGCTACACCTTC. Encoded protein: CSAIEKNYGYTF.

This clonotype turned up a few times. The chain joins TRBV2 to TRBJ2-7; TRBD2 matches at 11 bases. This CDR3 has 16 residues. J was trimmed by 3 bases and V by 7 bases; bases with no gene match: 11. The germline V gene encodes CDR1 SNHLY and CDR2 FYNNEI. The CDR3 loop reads CASNCRPLAGDYEQYF. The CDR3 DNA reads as TGTGCCAGCAATTGTAGGCCACTAGCGGGAGACTACGAGCAGTACTTC. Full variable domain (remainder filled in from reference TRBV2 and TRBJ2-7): EPEVTQTPSHQVTQMGQEVILRCVPISNHLYFYWYRQILGQKVEFLVSFYNNEISEKSEIFDDQFSVERPDGSNFTLKIRSTKLEDSAMYFCASNCRPLAGDYEQYFGPGTRLTVT.

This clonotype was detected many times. The CDR3 DNA sequence: TGTGCCAGCAGCCCCTCGAGGGGGGAAGGAGGAGTGGAGACCCAGTACTTC. Its protein is CASSPSRGEGGVETQYF. This chain joins TRBV7-9 and TRBJ2-5; D assignment may be TRBD1 or TRBD2 (6 bases each). The ends were cut back, 5 bases at V and 5 bases at J, with 24 bases in the middle. Germline V gene data show CDR1 as SEHNR and CDR2 as FQNEAQ (reference sequence). This CDR3 is 17 amino acids long.

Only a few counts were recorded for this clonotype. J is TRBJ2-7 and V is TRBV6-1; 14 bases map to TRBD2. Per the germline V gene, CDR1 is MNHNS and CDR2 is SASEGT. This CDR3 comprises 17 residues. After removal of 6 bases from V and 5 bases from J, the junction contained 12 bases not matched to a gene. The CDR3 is CASRGGTSGRSRNEQYF. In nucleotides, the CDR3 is TGTGCCAGCAGAGGTGGGACTAGCGGGAGATCAAGGAACGAGCAGTACTTC.

CDR3 DNA: TGCAGCGTCGAAATCGGCGGGAGGGCCGAAAATGAGCAGTTCTTC. It translates to CSVEIGGRAENEQFF. V and J are TRBV29-1 and TRBJ2-1; TRBD2 agrees at 9 bases. CDR3 length equals 15 residues. V lost 6 bases to trimming and J lost 7 bases; unmatched junction nucleotides: 13. Germline V CDR1 and CDR2: SQVTM, ANQGSEA.

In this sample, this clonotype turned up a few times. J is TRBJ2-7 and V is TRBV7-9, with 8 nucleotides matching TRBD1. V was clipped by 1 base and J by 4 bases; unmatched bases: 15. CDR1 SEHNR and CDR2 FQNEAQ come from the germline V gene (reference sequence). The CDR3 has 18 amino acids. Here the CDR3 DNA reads TGTGCCAGCAGCTTAGGCTCCGGTGTTGAGACAGGGGTATACGAGCAGTACTTC. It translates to CASSLGSGVETGVYEQYF.

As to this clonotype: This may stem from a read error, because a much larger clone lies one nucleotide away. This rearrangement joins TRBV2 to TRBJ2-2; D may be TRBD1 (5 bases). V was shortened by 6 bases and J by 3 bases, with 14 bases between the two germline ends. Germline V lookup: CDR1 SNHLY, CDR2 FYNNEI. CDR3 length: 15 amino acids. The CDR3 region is CASRIQALDTGELFF. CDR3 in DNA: TGTGCCAGCAGAATACAGGCTCTCGACACCGGGGAGCTGTTTTTT.

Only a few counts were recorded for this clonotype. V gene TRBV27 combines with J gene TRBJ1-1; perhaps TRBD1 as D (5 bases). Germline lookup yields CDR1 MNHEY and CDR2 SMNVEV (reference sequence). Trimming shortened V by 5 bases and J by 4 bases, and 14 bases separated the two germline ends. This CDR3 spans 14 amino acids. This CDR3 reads CASSTWGGGTEAFF. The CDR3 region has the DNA TGTGCCAGCAGTACCTGGGGGGGAGGCACTGAAGCTTTCTTT.

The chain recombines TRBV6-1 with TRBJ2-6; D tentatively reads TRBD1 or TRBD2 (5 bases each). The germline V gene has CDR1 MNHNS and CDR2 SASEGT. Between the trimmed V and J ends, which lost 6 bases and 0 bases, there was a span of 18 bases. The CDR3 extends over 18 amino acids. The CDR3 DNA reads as TGTGCCAGCAGCCCGGAAGAGGGGTTCGACTCTGGGGCCAACGTCCTGACTTTC. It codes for CASSPEEGFDSGANVLTF.